The 31 T cell receptor beta chains below were found in one sample sequenced in a study of CD8 T cells in ankylosing spondylitis. No antigen is known for these receptors. TCRdb processed the 5' RACE reads anew with MiXCR; each CDR3 protein has one entry. The data show a few hundred thousand distinct CDR3 sequences, with 10% to 15% seen just once and about 6.5% held by the top ten. Whole-study findings and limits: Typical of ankylosing spondylitis blood, it appeared, was a TCR beta motif of under 10 highly homologous variants.

Material for sequencing was blood, either unsorted or a sorted T cell fraction (not recorded which). The receptor set was obtained from a male donor with ankylosing spondylitis.

The chain uses TRBV11-1 and TRBJ2-1; 10 bases agree with TRBD2. Per the germline V gene, CDR1 is SGHAT and CDR2 is FQDESV (reference sequence). V lost 5 bases, J lost 2 bases, and 12 bases stayed unmatched. The CDR3 has 18 residues. CDR3 residues: CASSQGGLAGATYNEQFF. CDR3 sequence (DNA): TGTGCCAGCAGCCAGGGGGGGCTAGCGGGAGCGACCTACAATGAGCAGTTCTTC.

V is TRBV5-5 and J is TRBJ1-2; D ambiguous. Germline V gives CDR1 SGHKS, CDR2 YYEKEE (reference sequence). Trimming stripped 9 bases from V and 12 bases from J, with 21 bases between. This CDR3 has 12 amino acids. The CDR3 region has the DNA TGTGCCACCTATGGGAACTGGGGTGACAACACCTTC. Translating gives CATYGNWGDNTF. The full variable domain, completed using reference TRBV5-5 and TRBJ1-2, is DAGVTQSPTHLIKTRGQQVTLRCSPISGHKSVSWYQQVLGQGPQFIFQYYEKEERGRGNFPDRFSARQFPNYSSELNVNALLLGDSALYLCATYGNWGDNTFGSGTRLTVV.

This clonotype showed up many times. V and J are TRBV7-2 and TRBJ2-7, with D perhaps matching TRBD2 (5 bases). Germline V CDR1 and CDR2: SGHTA, FQGNSA. Trimming stripped 5 bases from V and 0 bases from J, with 17 bases between. This CDR3 is 16 amino acids long. The CDR3 DNA follows: TGTGCCAGCAGCCGTCAGGCGGACTTAAGCTCCTACGAGCAGTACTTC. It translates to CASSRQADLSSYEQYF.

This clonotype turned up a few times. This rearrangement joins TRBV11-2 to TRBJ2-5, with 9 bases that match TRBD2. CDR1 and CDR2 (germline): SGHAT, FQNNGV. V gave up 6 bases and J gave up 4 bases; unmatched junction bases: 9. This CDR3 comprises 15 residues. Written as DNA, the CDR3 is TGTGCCAGCAGTTCAGGGTCTAGCGGGATAGAGACCCAGTACTTC. Its translation: CASSSGSSGIETQYF.

The rearrangement joins TRBV27 to TRBJ1-1, with TRBD1 as a possible D gene (5 bases). Germline lookup yields CDR1 MNHEY and CDR2 SMNVEV (reference sequence). Trimming stripped 5 bases from V and 1 base from J, with 11 bases between. This CDR3 spans 14 amino acids. The CDR3 DNA is TGTGCCAGCAGTGTAACGACAGCGAACACTGAAGCTTTCTTT. It specifies CASSVTTANTEAFF.

The rearrangement links TRBV20-1 to TRBJ2-2; TRBD1 matches at 7 bases. Unmatched junction bases numbered 3, after V lost 3 bases and J lost 2 bases. The germline V gene has CDR1 DFQATT and CDR2 SNEGSKA (reference sequence). There are 14 residues in the CDR3. The CDR3 DNA follows: TGCAGTGCTAGGGGACAGCTAAACACCGGGGAGCTGTTTTTT. It specifies CSARGQLNTGELFF.

V is TRBV20-1 and J is TRBJ2-7; 9 bases fit TRBD2. Trimming removed 0 bases from V and 7 bases from J; junction bases left unmatched: 13. The CDR3 extends over 16 amino acids. Germline V gives CDR1 DFQATT, CDR2 SNEGSKA (reference sequence). The CDR3 region is CSARDAPSGTGGEQYF. In nucleotides, the CDR3 is TGCAGTGCTAGAGATGCCCCTAGCGGGACCGGGGGTGAGCAGTACTTC.

This clonotype was detected only a few times. V usage is TRBV2 and J usage is TRBJ2-5; D not resolved. The germline V gene encodes CDR1 SNHLY and CDR2 FYNNEI. Trimming pared 10 bases from V and 2 bases from J, leaving 2 bases between. CDR3 length: 9 residues. The CDR3 reads CAIQETQYF. CDR3 sequence (DNA): TGTGCCATACAAGAGACCCAGTACTTC.

The V and J genes are TRBV20-1 and TRBJ1-4; 10 bases map to TRBD1. This CDR3 spans 18 amino acids. V gave up 3 bases and J gave up 3 bases; unmatched junction bases: 13. The germline CDR1 and CDR2 sequences are DFQATT and SNEGSKA (reference sequence). CDR3 DNA: TGCAGTGCTAGTCCCCCCGCAGGACAGGGGGTGGCTAATGAAAAACTGTTTTTT. Translated, it gives CSASPPAGQGVANEKLFF.

At least ten counts were recorded for this clonotype. This rearrangement joins TRBV25-1 to TRBJ2-2; 10 bases are a match to TRBD2. The V gene's germline CDR1 is MGHDK and CDR2 SYGVNS. The CDR3 extends over 13 amino acids. V lost 8 bases and J lost 6; bases outside the gene matches: 3. CDR3 in amino acids: CASAGTSAGELFF. The DNA for the CDR3 is TGTGCCAGCGCCGGGACTAGCGCCGGGGAGCTGTTTTTT.

This clonotype was picked up a small number of times. This chain connects TRBV9 to TRBJ1-2, with D unresolved. This CDR3 is 14 amino acids long. V dropped 2 bases and J dropped 8 bases, with 16 bases sitting between them. CDR1 and CDR2 (germline): SGDLS, YYNGEE. The CDR3 coding sequence is TGTGCCAGCAGCGTCGCCGGGTCCCCAAGGGGCTACACCTTC. Its protein is CASSVAGSPRGYTF.

The V call is TRBV6-1, the J call TRBJ2-7, with a tentative D call TRBD2 (5 bases). V lost 7 bases and J lost 4, with 14 bases in between. The V gene's germline CDR1 is MNHNS and CDR2 SASEGT. The CDR3 totals 13 residues. The CDR3 spells CASTAVGKYEQYF. CDR3 in DNA: TGTGCCAGCACCGCAGTCGGGAAATACGAGCAGTACTTC.

The V gene is TRBV11-2, the J gene TRBJ2-6, with a possible D match to TRBD2 (5 bases). Germline lookup yields CDR1 SGHAT and CDR2 FQNNGV. The ends were cut back, 4 bases at V and 3 bases at J, with 7 bases in the middle. The CDR3 totals 14 residues. The DNA of the CDR3 is TGTGCCAGCAGCTCGGGGTTTGGGGCCAACGTCCTGACTTTC. Its protein product is CASSSGFGANVLTF.

V gene TRBV18 combines with J gene TRBJ2-7; possible D gene TRBD2, 5 bases. The V gene lost 4 bases and the J gene lost 0 bases, with 7 bases spanning the gap. The CDR3 extends over 13 amino acids. From germline, CDR1 is KGHSH and CDR2 LQKENI. The CDR3 nucleotides are TGTGCCAGCTCACTAGACTACTCCTACGAGCAGTACGTC. Translation gives CASSLDYSYEQYV.

This clonotype was seen a handful of times. The chain combines TRBV5-1 with TRBJ2-5; 8 nucleotides agree with TRBD2. Germline V gene data show CDR1 as SGHRS and CDR2 as YFSETQ. The CDR3 is 16 amino acids. V lost 4 bases to trimming and J lost 5 bases; unmatched junction nucleotides: 13. The CDR3 is CASSQKSTGGGETQYF. The CDR3 DNA sequence: TGCGCCAGCAGCCAGAAGTCAACGGGAGGGGGGGAGACCCAGTACTTC.

This clonotype was seen ten or more times. This chain links TRBV9 with TRBJ2-3; D is perhaps TRBD1 (5 bases). CDR3 size: 15 residues. The ends were cut back, 1 base at V and 0 bases at J, with 9 bases in the middle. Per germline, CDR1 SGDLS and CDR2 YYNGEE. This CDR3 reads CASSVTWGSTDTQYF. CDR3 in DNA: TGTGCCAGCAGCGTAACGTGGGGCAGCACAGATACGCAGTATTTT.

V is TRBV7-2 and J is TRBJ2-7, with D maybe TRBD1 (6 bases). V gave up 1 base and J gave up 5 bases, with 15 bases separating them. The CDR3 loop spans 15 amino acids. Per germline, CDR1 SGHTA and CDR2 FQGNSA. DNA for the CDR3: TGTGCCAGCAGCTTAGGGGGGCAGGGGATCGACGAGCAGTACTTC. Encoded protein: CASSLGGQGIDEQYF. The entire variable domain, with the rest obtained from reference TRBV7-2 and TRBJ2-7, is as follows: GAGVSQSPSNKVTEKGKDVELRCDPISGHTALYWYRQSLGQGLEFLIYFQGNSAPDKSGLPSDRFSAERTGGSVSTLTIQRTQQEDSAVYLCASSLGGQGIDEQYFGPGTRLTVT.

The genes are TRBV12-3 or TRBV12-4 and TRBJ2-7; 10 nucleotides agree with TRBD2. The J segment lost 6 bases and the V segment lost 6 bases, leaving 11 bases of the junction unmatched. The CDR3 runs to 15 residues. CDR3 sequence reads: CASRESAGGYGEQYF. CDR3 sequence (DNA): TGTGCCAGCAGGGAATCAGCGGGAGGGTATGGCGAGCAGTACTTC.

This clonotype was seen ten or more times. The chain has TRBV12-3 or TRBV12-4 and TRBJ1-1, with D possibly TRBD1 on 5 matching bases. The CDR3 length is 15 residues. The germline V and J ends were trimmed by 9 bases and 1 base, with 18 bases remaining between them. The CDR3 sequence is CASTYYGDWNTEAFF. The CDR3 coding sequence is TGTGCCAGTACCTATTATGGGGACTGGAACACTGAAGCTTTCTTT.

This clonotype was counted at least ten times. The rearrangement joins TRBV10-3 to TRBJ2-5; TRBD1 agrees at 9 bases. From germline, CDR1 is ENHRY and CDR2 SYGVKD. V shed 4 bases and J 2 bases; nucleotides not matched to a gene: 2. This CDR3 comprises 14 residues. The chain's CDR3 is CAISGDREQETQYF. CDR3 nucleotide sequence: TGTGCCATCAGTGGGGACAGGGAACAAGAGACCCAGTACTTC.

V usage is TRBV29-1 and J usage is TRBJ1-2, with no clear D. The V gene lost 5 bases and the J gene lost 5 bases, with 12 bases spanning the gap. The CDR3 is 12 amino acids. Germline V gives CDR1 SQVTM, CDR2 ANQGSEA. As DNA, the CDR3 is TGCAGCGTTACCCGGACGGCGTATGGCTACACCTTC. It codes for CSVTRTAYGYTF.

CDR3 sequence: CSVEMDRGSPDTQYF. CDR3 nucleotide sequence: TGCAGCGTTGAAATGGACAGGGGTAGCCCAGATACGCAGTATTTT. The chain combines TRBV29-1 with TRBJ2-3; 9 nucleotides agree with TRBD1. The germline V gene has CDR1 SQVTM and CDR2 ANQGSEA. Trimming removed 2 bases from V and 4 bases from J; junction bases left unmatched: 7. The CDR3 spans 15 residues.

A few counts support this clonotype. V usage is TRBV7-6 and J usage is TRBJ1-3, with D maybe TRBD1 (6 bases). The CDR3 extends over 16 amino acids. Trimming took off 4 bases at V and 2 bases at J, with 15 bases between the two ends. Germline V lookup: CDR1 SGHVS, CDR2 FNYEAQ. For the CDR3, the DNA is TGTGCCAGCAGCTCCACGGGGGGGGCACCTGGAAACACCATATATTTT. This gives the protein CASSSTGGAPGNTIYF.

This clonotype has a handful of counts. The chain employs TRBV11-2 and TRBJ2-7; D may be TRBD2 (5 bases). This CDR3 has 15 amino acids. The V end lost 1 base, the J end lost 4 bases, and 14 bases lay between the germline ends. The germline V gene has CDR1 SGHAT and CDR2 FQNNGV. CDR3 bases: TGTGCCAGCAGCTTAGGGGTAGCGTTGGGTTACGAGCAGTACTTC. Translated, it gives CASSLGVALGYEQYF. Together with reference TRBV11-2 and TRBJ2-7, the CDR3 gives the full variable domain: EAGVAQSPRYKIIEKRQSVAFWCNPISGHATLYWYQQILGQGPKLLIQFQNNGVVDDSQLPKDRFSAERLKGVDSTLKIQPAKLEDSAVYLCASSLGVALGYEQYFGPGTRLTVT.

The chain recombines TRBV2 with TRBJ1-5; D may be TRBD1 (6 bases). V gave up 10 bases and J gave up 6 bases, with 10 bases separating them. This CDR3 contains 11 residues. CDR1 and CDR2 from the germline V gene are SNHLY and FYNNEI. The CDR3 here is CATGDSQPQHF. In DNA, the CDR3 is TGTGCCACAGGGGACTCTCAGCCCCAGCATTTT.

The count of this clonotype is one. The chain couples TRBV24-1 to TRBJ1-4; 7 bases are a match to TRBD1. Germline V gene sequence: CDR1 KGHDR, CDR2 SFDVKD. This CDR3 comprises 15 residues. Losses at the gene ends were 3 bases for V and 5 bases for J; bases not matched to a gene: 5. CDR3 DNA sequence: TGTGCCACCAGTGATACAGGGGTCGGGAATGAAAAACTGTTTTTT. Protein product: CATSDTGVGNEKLFF.

This clonotype has only a few counts. The chain employs TRBV11-2 and TRBJ2-1; no clear D gene. Trimming removed 0 bases at V and 3 bases at J, with 6 bases between. Germline CDR1 and CDR2: SGHAT and FQNNGV. This CDR3 contains 14 residues. The CDR3 is CASSLDGHYNEQFF. CDR3 in DNA: TGTGCCAGCAGCTTAGACGGGCACTACAATGAGCAGTTCTTC.

The chain combines TRBV12-3 or TRBV12-4 with TRBJ1-3, with D unclear. The length of the CDR3 is 14 residues. V lost 3 bases, J lost 0 bases, and 6 bases lay in between. The CDR3 DNA is TGTGCCAGCAGTTTTTTAGTCTCTGGAAACACCATATATTTT. Its translation is CASSFLVSGNTIYF.

This clonotype was seen a few times. The chain links TRBV20-1 to TRBJ1-2; D remains unclear. This CDR3 contains 12 residues. Germline V gene data show CDR1 as DFQATT and CDR2 as SNEGSKA (reference sequence). V was clipped by 6 bases and J by 1 base, with 9 bases between them. The chain's CDR3 is CSAALDNYGYTF. The CDR3, as DNA: TGCAGTGCCGCTCTGGATAACTATGGCTACACCTTC.

The CDR3 reads CASSAGAGGWNTEAFF. As DNA, the CDR3 is TGTGCCAGCAGCGCAGGTGCAGGGGGCTGGAACACTGAAGCTTTCTTT. The chain couples TRBV7-9 to TRBJ1-1, with 8 nucleotides matching TRBD1. The CDR3 sequence is 16 residues long. With 5 bases clipped from V and 1 base from J, the junction kept 9 bases outside the gene matches. The germline V gene has CDR1 SEHNR and CDR2 FQNEAQ (reference sequence).

This chain joins TRBV5-6 and TRBJ2-7; D possibly matches TRBD1 or TRBD2 (5 bases each). Looked up from germline, CDR1 is SGHDT and CDR2 is YYEEEE. V dropped 0 bases and J dropped 0 bases, with 13 bases sitting between them. The CDR3 contains 16 residues. This CDR3 reads CASSLARDVISYEQYV. The CDR3 DNA follows: TGTGCCAGCAGCTTGGCCCGGGACGTCATCTCCTACGAGCAGTACGTC.